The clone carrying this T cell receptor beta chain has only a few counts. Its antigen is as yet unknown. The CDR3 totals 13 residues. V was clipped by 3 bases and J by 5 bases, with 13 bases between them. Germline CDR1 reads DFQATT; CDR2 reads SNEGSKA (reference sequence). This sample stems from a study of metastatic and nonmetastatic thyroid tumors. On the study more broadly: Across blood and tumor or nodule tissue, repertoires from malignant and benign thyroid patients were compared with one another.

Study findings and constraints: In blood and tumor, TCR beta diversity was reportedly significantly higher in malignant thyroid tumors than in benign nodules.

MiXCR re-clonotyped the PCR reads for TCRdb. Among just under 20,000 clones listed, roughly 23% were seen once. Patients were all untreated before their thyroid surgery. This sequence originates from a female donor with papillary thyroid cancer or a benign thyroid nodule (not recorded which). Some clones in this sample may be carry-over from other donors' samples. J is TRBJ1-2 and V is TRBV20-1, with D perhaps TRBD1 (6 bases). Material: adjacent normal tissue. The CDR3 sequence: CSASTGTKYGYTF. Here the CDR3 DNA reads TGCAGTGCTAGTACTGGGACAAAATATGGCTACACCTTC.